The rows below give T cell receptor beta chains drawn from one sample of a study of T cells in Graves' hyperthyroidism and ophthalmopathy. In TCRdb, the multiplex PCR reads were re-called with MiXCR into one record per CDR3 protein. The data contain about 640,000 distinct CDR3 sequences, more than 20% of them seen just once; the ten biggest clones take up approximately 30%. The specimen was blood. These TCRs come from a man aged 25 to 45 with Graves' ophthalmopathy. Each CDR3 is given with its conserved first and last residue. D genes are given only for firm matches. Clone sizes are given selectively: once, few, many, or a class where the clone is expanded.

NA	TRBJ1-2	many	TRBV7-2	TGTGCCAGCAGCAATCAGGGGATCAACTATGGCTACACCTTC	CASSNQGINYGYTF
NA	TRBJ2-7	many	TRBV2	TGTGCCAGCAGTGGACTCCAGGGCGAGCAGTACTTC	CASSGLQGEQYF
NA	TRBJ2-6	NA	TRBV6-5	TGTGCGACAGAGGGGGCTGGGGCCAACGTCCTGACTTTC	CATEGAGANVLTF
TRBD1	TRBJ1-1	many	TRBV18	TGTGCCAGCTCACCATGGGACAGGGGGCTTGGCACTGAAGCTTTCTTT	CASSPWDRGLGTEAFF
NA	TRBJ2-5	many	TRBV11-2	TGTGCCAGCAGCTCAGTCGGGGCCCAGTACTTC	CASSSVGAQYF
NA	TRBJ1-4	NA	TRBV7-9	TGTGCCAGCAGCTTGGACAGTTCAACTAATGAAAAACTGTTTTTT	CASSLDSSTNEKLFF
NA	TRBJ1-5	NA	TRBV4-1	TGCGCCAGCAGCCAAGCTCGGGGGCCCCAGCATTTT	CASSQARGPQHF
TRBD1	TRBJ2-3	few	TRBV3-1	TGTGCCAGCAGCCAAGAGACAGGGAATCGTAATACGCAGTATTTT	CASSQETGNRNTQYF
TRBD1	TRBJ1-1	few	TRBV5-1	TGCGCCAGCAGATCGGTAGGTCGGGACAGGGATGAAGCTTTCTTT	CASRSVGRDRDEAFF
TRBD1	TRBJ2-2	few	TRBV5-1	TGCGCCAGCAGCTGGGACAGGGAACGAGCCGGGGAGCTGTTTTTT	CASSWDRERAGELFF
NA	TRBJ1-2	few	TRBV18	TGTGCCAGCTCACCAGAACAAAGGAGTGGCTACACCTTC	CASSPEQRSGYTF
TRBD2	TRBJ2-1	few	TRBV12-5	TGTGCTAGTGGCAAGGGACTAGCGGGAGTGTCCTACAATGAGCAGTTCTTC	CASGKGLAGVSYNEQFF
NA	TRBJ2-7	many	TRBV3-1	TGTGCCAGCAGCCCGGGGTTATCGACCTACGAGCAGTACTTC	CASSPGLSTYEQYF
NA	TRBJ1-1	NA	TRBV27	TGTGCCAGCAGTTTATTCCCCAGTAGGTTGAACACTGAAGCTTTCTTT	CASSLFPSRLNTEAFF
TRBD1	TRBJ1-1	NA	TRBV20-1	TGCAGTGCTAGACAGGGGGCGGACACTGAAGCTTTCTTT	CSARQGADTEAFF
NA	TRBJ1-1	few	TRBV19	TGTGCCAGTAGTATCCCGAACACTGAAGCTTTCTTT	CASSIPNTEAFF